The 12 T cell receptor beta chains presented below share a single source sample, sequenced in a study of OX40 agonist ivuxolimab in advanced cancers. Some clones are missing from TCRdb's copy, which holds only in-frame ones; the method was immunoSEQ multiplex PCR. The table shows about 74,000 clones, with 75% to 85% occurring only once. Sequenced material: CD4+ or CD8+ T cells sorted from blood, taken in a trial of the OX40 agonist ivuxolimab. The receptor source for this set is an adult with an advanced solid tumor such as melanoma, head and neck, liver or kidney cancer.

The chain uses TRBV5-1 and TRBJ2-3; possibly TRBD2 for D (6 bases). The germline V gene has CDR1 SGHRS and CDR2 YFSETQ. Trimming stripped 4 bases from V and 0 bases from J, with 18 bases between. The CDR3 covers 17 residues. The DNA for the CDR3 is TGCGCCAGCAGCCTTACCCTCCGAAGCGGGAGCACAGATACGCAGTATTTT. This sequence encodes CASSLTLRSGSTDTQYF.

The CDR3 nucleotides are TGTGCCAGCAGCCAAGAGATGACAGGGAATGGTGGAAACATTCAGTACTTC. Protein: CASSQEMTGNGGNIQYF. This chain uses TRBV4-2 with TRBJ2-4, with 7 bases lining up with TRBD1. Germline V CDR1 and CDR2: LGHNA, YNFKEQ. CDR3 length equals 17 residues. The V and J ends lost 0 bases and 6 bases, in that order; junction bases with no gene match: 11.

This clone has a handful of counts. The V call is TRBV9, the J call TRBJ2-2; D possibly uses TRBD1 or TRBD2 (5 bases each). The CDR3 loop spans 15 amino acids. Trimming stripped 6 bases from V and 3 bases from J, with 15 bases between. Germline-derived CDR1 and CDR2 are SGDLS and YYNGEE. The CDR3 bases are TGTGCCAGCACATCGGGGCCTCGTGACACCGGGGAGCTGTTTTTT. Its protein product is CASTSGPRDTGELFF. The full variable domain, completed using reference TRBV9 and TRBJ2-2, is DSGVTQTPKHLITATGQRVTLRCSPRSGDLSVYWYQQSLDQGLQFLIQYYNGEERAKGNILERFSAQQFPDLHSELNLSSLELGDSALYFCASTSGPRDTGELFFGEGSRLTVL.

CDR3 nucleotides: TGTGCCAGCAGCCGACAGGGGGCAACTGAAGCTTTCTTT. Translated: CASSRQGATEAFF. This rearrangement joins TRBV7-2 to TRBJ1-1; TRBD1 agrees at 10 bases. The CDR3 sequence is 13 residues long. CDR1 is SGHTA, CDR2 FQGNSA, per germline. Trimming removed 5 bases from V and 5 bases from J; junction bases left unmatched: 2.

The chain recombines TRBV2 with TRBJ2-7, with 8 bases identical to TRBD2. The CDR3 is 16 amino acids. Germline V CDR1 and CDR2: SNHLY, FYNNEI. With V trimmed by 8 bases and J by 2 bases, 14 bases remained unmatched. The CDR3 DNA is TGTGCCAGCCGGAAAGATAGCGGGATTCCCCCCTACGAGCAGTACTTC. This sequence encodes CASRKDSGIPPYEQYF.

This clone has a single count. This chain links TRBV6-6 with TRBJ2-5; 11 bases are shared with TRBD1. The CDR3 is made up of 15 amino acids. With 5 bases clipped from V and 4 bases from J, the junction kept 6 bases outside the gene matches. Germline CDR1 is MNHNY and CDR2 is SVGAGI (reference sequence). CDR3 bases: TGTGCCAGCAGTCCCCAGGACAGGGGGCGAGAGACCCAGTACTTC. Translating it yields CASSPQDRGRETQYF.

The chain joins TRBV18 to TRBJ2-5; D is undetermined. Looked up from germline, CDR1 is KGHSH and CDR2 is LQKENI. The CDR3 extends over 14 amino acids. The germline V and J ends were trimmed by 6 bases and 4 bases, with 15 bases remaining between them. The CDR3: CASSPGRSGETQYF. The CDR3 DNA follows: TGTGCCAGCTCTCCAGGACGTAGTGGAGAGACCCAGTACTTC.

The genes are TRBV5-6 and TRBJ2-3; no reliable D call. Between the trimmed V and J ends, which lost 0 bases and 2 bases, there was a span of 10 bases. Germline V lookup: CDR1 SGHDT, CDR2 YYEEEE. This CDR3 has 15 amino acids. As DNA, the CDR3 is TGTGCCAGCAGCTTGGGTCCTCTACCCACAGATACGCAGTATTTT. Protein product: CASSLGPLPTDTQYF.

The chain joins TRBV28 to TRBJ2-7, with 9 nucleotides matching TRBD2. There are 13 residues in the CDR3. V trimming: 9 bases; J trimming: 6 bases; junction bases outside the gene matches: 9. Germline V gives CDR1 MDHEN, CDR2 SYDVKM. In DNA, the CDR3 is TGTGCCAGTATTAGCGGGAGAGTAAGCGAGCAGTACTTC. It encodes CASISGRVSEQYF.

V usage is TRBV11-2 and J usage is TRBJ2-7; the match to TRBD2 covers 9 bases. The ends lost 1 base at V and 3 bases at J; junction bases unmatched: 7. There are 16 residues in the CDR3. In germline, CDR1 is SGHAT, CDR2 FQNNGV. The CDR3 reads CASSLVGLAGFYEQYF. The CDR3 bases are TGTGCCAGCAGCTTAGTGGGGCTAGCGGGATTCTACGAGCAGTACTTC. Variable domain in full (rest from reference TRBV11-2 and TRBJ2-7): EAGVAQSPRYKIIEKRQSVAFWCNPISGHATLYWYQQILGQGPKLLIQFQNNGVVDDSQLPKDRFSAERLKGVDSTLKIQPAKLEDSAVYLCASSLVGLAGFYEQYFGPGTRLTVT.

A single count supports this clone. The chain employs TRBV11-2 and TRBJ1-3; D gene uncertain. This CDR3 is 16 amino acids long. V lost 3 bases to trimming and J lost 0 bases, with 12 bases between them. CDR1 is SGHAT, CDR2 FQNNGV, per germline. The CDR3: CASSFSGPSSGNTIYF. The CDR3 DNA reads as TGTGCCAGCAGCTTCTCCGGGCCGAGCTCTGGAAACACCATATATTTT. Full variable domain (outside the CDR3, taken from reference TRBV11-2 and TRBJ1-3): EAGVAQSPRYKIIEKRQSVAFWCNPISGHATLYWYQQILGQGPKLLIQFQNNGVVDDSQLPKDRFSAERLKGVDSTLKIQPAKLEDSAVYLCASSFSGPSSGNTIYFGEGSWLTVV.

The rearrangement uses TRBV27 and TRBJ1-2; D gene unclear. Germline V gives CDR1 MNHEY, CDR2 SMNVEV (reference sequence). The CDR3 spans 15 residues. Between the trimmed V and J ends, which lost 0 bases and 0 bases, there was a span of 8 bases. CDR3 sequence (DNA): TGTGCCAGCAGTTTATCCGGAGGGCCTAACTATGGCTACACCTTC. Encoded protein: CASSLSGGPNYGYTF.